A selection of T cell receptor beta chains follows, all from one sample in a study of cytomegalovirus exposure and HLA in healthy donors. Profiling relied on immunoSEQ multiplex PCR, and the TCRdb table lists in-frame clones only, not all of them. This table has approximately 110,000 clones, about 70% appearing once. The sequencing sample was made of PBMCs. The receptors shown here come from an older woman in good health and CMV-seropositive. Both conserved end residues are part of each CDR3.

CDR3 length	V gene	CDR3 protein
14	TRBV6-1	CASSEAGQSYGYTF
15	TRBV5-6	CASSLYGGAGETQYF
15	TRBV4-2	CASSQVSGGLQPQHF
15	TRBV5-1	CASSFRYEVGNTIYF
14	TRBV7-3	CASSFNPGDTEAFF
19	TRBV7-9	CASSPVWGEGDSGANVLTF
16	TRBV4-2	CASSQVDPPNTGELFF
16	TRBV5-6	CASSLVGGLFTDTQYF
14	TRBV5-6	CASSPTEDSYEQYF
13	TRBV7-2	CASSFQGDTEAFF
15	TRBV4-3	CASSPDRGYDGELFF
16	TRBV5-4	CASSWRTSGRTDTQYF
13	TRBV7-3	CASSSDRGYEQYF
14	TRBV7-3	CASSLNFGGYGYTF
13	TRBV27	CASRNSFSYEQYF
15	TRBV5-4	CASSLGQASVYGYTF
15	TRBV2	CASSPTGSRGEKLFF
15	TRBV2	CASSKTSGGTDTQYF
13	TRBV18	CASSTGRVDTQYF
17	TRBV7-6	CASSLDTNYGITGELFF